This TCR beta chain emerged from a study of blood T cell repertoires in COVID-19. At the level of the study: T cells, B-cell-depleted T cells, or PBMCs supplied cDNA or gDNA.

Germline V gene data show CDR1 as ENHRY and CDR2 as SYGVKD. V gave up 4 bases and J gave up 2 bases; unmatched junction bases: 4. CDR3 length: 15 residues. The data were produced by immunoSEQ multiplex PCR, yet TCRdb's version contains in-frame clones alone and is incomplete. The sample yields about 160,000 clones, around 92% seen once. Sequenced sample: peripheral blood. The clonotype originates from a man aged 25-45 years with COVID-19, enrolled during active disease. The rearrangement links TRBV10-3 to TRBJ1-5, with 8 bases lining up with TRBD1. Here the CDR3 reads CAISGETGGNQPQHF. For the CDR3, the DNA is TGTGCCATCAGTGGGGAGACAGGGGGCAATCAGCCCCAGCATTTT.